This note documents a single T cell receptor (beta chain) sequence. Its antigen is currently unknown. This CDR3 contains 15 residues. Trimming stripped 6 bases from V and 7 bases from J, with 19 bases between. Germline V gives CDR1 LNHDA, CDR2 SQIVND (reference sequence). The data were taken from a study of brain metastases from non-small cell lung cancer. Study-level points and caveats: TCR repertoires overlapped largely between brain metastases and matched primaries. T-cell clones appeared expanded in approximately 58% of brain metastases relative to matched primary tumors. Fewer infiltrating T cells were found in brain metastases than primaries.

Sequencing used immunoSEQ multiplex PCR; TCRdb keeps in-frame clones, though not all of them. The table lists about 3,000 clones, around 90% of them singletons, with around 7% in the top ten. The sample was primary lung tumor tissue. The sequence came from a donor at least 40 years old with non-small cell lung cancer. The chain recombines TRBV19 with TRBJ2-1, with unresolved D. The CDR3: CASSGIADNLNEQFF. CDR3 sequence (DNA): TGTGCCAGTAGCGGAATCGCGGATAATTTGAATGAGCAGTTCTTC.